The rows below give T cell receptor beta chains drawn from one sample of a study of PD-1 blockade in classical Hodgkin lymphoma. This table comes from immunoSEQ multiplex PCR, and its TCRdb copy is limited to in-frame clones, with some not included. This table has more than 85,000 clones, around nine tenths appearing once. The input for sequencing was peripheral blood mononuclear cells (PBMCs), taken before the fourth cycle of nivolumab. The receptor set was obtained from a human donor with classical Hodgkin lymphoma. The CDR3 runs from the conserved cysteine through the conserved F or W. A D gene is named only where the DNA matches it firmly. Rows give clone size only sometimes, using once, few, many, or a class for an expanded clone.

J	size	D	V	DNA	CDR3
TRBJ2-7	NA	TRBD2	TRBV7-2	TGTGCCAGCAGCTTATGGGCGGGAGCCTCCTACGAGCAGTACTTC	CASSLWAGASYEQYF
TRBJ2-1	once	NA	TRBV9	TGTGCCAGCAGCGTAGCTGCGGGCCGATACAATGAGCAGTTCTTC	CASSVAAGRYNEQFF
TRBJ2-1	once	TRBD2	TRBV6-4	TGTGCCAGCAGTGCCCTAGCGGGAGTTCGGAATGAGCAGTTCTTC	CASSALAGVRNEQFF
TRBJ2-2	NA	NA	TRBV19	TGTGCCACTACCCGGGACACCCTCCAGGACACCGGGGAGCTGTTTTTT	CATTRDTLQDTGELFF
TRBJ1-1	NA	NA	TRBV4-2	TGTGCCAGCAGCCAAGTTGATAGGAACACTGAAGCTTTCTTT	CASSQVDRNTEAFF
TRBJ1-1	NA	NA	TRBV6-5	TGTGCCAGCAGTTACTCCAGGGTGTGGAACACTGAAGCTTTCTTT	CASSYSRVWNTEAFF
TRBJ1-2	NA	NA	TRBV19	TGTGCCAGTAGTAAAGAATCGGACAGATTCTATGGCTACACCTTC	CASSKESDRFYGYTF
TRBJ2-3	NA	NA	TRBV6-6	TGTGCCAGCAGTTACAATCGGCTAGCTTTGACAGATACGCAGTATTTT	CASSYNRLALTDTQYF
TRBJ2-7	NA	TRBD1	TRBV7-9	TGTGCCAGCAGCCTGGACAGGAGATCCTACGAGCAGTACTTC	CASSLDRRSYEQYF
TRBJ1-3	NA	NA	TRBV23-1	TGCGCCAGCAGTCAATCTCAGGGGTATGGAAACACCATATATTTT	CASSQSQGYGNTIYF
TRBJ2-1	few	NA	TRBV12-5	TGTGCTAGTGGTTTTTGGGGCAATGAGCAGTTCTTC	CASGFWGNEQFF
TRBJ2-7	NA	NA	TRBV4-1	TGCGCCAGCAGTCAACCCACTCAGTCCGAGCAGTACTTC	CASSQPTQSEQYF
TRBJ2-2	NA	NA	TRBV5-4	TGTGCCAGCAGCGATCGGGGAGTTACCGGGGAGCTGTTTTTT	CASSDRGVTGELFF
TRBJ1-1	NA	NA	TRBV6-5	TGTGCCAGCAGTTTTCTCGTGGGGGGCCATAACACTGAAGCTTTCTTT	CASSFLVGGHNTEAFF
TRBJ1-2	once	NA	TRBV5-1	TGCGCCAGTACGGAGGGAACTAACTATGGCTACACCTTC	CASTEGTNYGYTF
TRBJ1-1	NA	NA	TRBV5-4	TGTGCCAGCAGCCAAGAATACAGGGAGAACTTTGAAGCTTTCTTT	CASSQEYRENFEAFF
TRBJ1-5	NA	NA	TRBV4-3	TGCGCCAGCAGCCAAGGTGGACAGCAAAATCAGCCCCAGCATTTT	CASSQGGQQNQPQHF
TRBJ1-3	NA	NA	TRBV9	TGTGCCAGCAGCGGTGAGACAGTTCCTGGAAACACCATATATTTT	CASSGETVPGNTIYF
TRBJ1-4	NA	NA	TRBV4-1	TGCGCCAGCAGCCCCAGTGTCCTCACTAGGGAAAAACTGTTTTTT	CASSPSVLTREKLFF
TRBJ1-5	NA	NA	TRBV5-4	TGTGCCAGCAGCTCCCAGGGAAGCAATCAGCCCCAGCATTTT	CASSSQGSNQPQHF
TRBJ1-5	NA	NA	TRBV12-5	TGTGCTAGTGGTTTGGTACGCTTCCCGACAGGCGCAGGACCTCCGGATCAGCCCCAGCATTTT	CASGLVRFPTGAGPPDQPQHF
TRBJ2-2	NA	NA	TRBV4-2	TGTGCCAGCAGCTTGGGGACGTACGCCGGGGAGCTGTTTTTT	CASSLGTYAGELFF
TRBJ2-7	NA	NA	TRBV7-2	TGTGCCAGCAGCCCCGATGGTGGTAGGGGGTCCTACGAGCAGTACTTC	CASSPDGGRGSYEQYF
TRBJ1-2	NA	TRBD1	TRBV27	TGTGCCAGCAGTCGGGACAGGTGGGGCTATGGCTACACCTTC	CASSRDRWGYGYTF
TRBJ1-2	NA	TRBD1	TRBV28	TGTGCCAGCAGTTATCAGACAGGGTCCGGCTATGGCTACACCTTC	CASSYQTGSGYGYTF
TRBJ2-5	NA	TRBD1	TRBV10-1	TGCGCCAGCAGCCGGGACAGGGTTGGGACCCAGTACTTC	CASSRDRVGTQYF
TRBJ2-1	NA	TRBD2	TRBV11-2	TGTGCCAGCAGCTTTAGCGGGAGCTCCTACAATGAGCAGTTCTTC	CASSFSGSSYNEQFF
TRBJ1-1	NA	NA	TRBV10-3	TGTGCCATCGGGGCACGGACACCGAACACTGAAGCTTTCTTT	CAIGARTPNTEAFF